The entry below gives a single T cell receptor beta chain sequence along with its context. The data were obtained in a study of cytomegalovirus exposure and HLA in healthy donors. Some clones are missing from TCRdb's copy, which holds only in-frame ones; the method was immunoSEQ multiplex PCR. The top ten clones hold roughly 6% of a sample with about 120,000 clones, roughly 90% of them seen once. Material for sequencing was PBMCs. This TCR derives from a woman aged 18-35 years in good health and CMV-seropositive.

CDR3 protein: CASSIARGSYNEQFF. CDR3 in DNA: TGTGCCAGTAGTATAGCGCGGGGTTCCTACAATGAGCAGTTCTTC. The chain uses TRBV19 and TRBJ2-1, with D tentatively TRBD2 (6 bases). This CDR3 spans 15 amino acids. CDR1 is LNHDA, CDR2 SQIVND, per germline (reference sequence). V gave up 1 base and J gave up 1 base, with 8 bases separating them.